The present T cell receptor (beta chain) was sequenced within a study of beta chain features in type 1 diabetes (dated by TCRdb to the late 2010s). Some background on the complete study: Patients and healthy donors did not differ in mean age, gender distribution, total cell number or subset yield. A total of some 100,000,000 sorted cells were examined across all samples, and a strong correlation was observed between cell number per subset and RNA yield. In the study, TCRB repertoires of sorted circulating CD4+ T cell subsets from recently diagnosed type 1 diabetes patients were compared with those of matched healthy donors. Naive and central memory subsets were obtained from all 30 or so donors, but regulatory and stem cell-like memory subsets were isolated from only 8 patients and roughly eight healthy donors. Overall study results and their limits: Sequencing cDNA rather than genomic DNA could over-represent highly expressing activated cells, although activation and CD3 levels did not differ between groups. PCR might favor shorter templates, but patient and control samples were amplified and corrected together, so any skew would affect both groups equally. The naive, central memory and regulatory TCRB repertoires appeared to resemble one another more closely among patients than among healthy donors. At VDJ recombination sites, patients with type 1 diabetes made fewer insertions and deleted more nucleotides, a pattern implying thymic rearrangement abnormalities. Because the HLA sub-analyses included only small numbers of individuals, any influence of HLA type on TCRB rearrangement was left unresolved. A moderate but significant shortening of TCRB CDR3 length was observed in type 1 diabetes patients in all four CD4+ subsets.

Each donor gave one peripheral blood draw, averaging roughly 120 mL, which was collected into heparinised tubes. Naive, central memory, regulatory and stem cell-like memory CD4+ T cells were sorted on a BD FACSAria II using a panel including CD45RO, CCR7, CD25, CD127, CD95 and CD27. All sorted populations exceeded 95% purity. PBMCs were isolated immediately by Lymphoprep density gradient centrifugation and stained directly without culture. So that batch effects would be minimized, each experiment stained and sorted samples in pairs, pairing one healthy donor with one patient. This clone was observed a few times. There is no known antigen for this receptor. Base quality data are lacking; no much larger clone is found one base away. All of the isolated RNA was reverse transcribed with the High Capacity cDNA Reverse Transcription Kit, so expressed TCRB transcripts were sequenced. Deep immunoSEQ sequencing was applied to naive, central memory and regulatory T cell samples, giving an average of roughly 3.5 million total reads per sample. After sorted cells were lysed in RLT buffer, RNA was extracted with DNase-treated RNeasy Micro or Mini kits, with the choice depending on cell number. Each cell subset was processed separately to prevent cross-contamination, with patient and healthy donor samples processed together. Using the immunoSEQ multiplex PCR, TCRB sequences were amplified from cDNA into 87-bp fragments spanning the CDR3 region. Sequencing of the amplicons was done on the Illumina HiSeq platform. From the authors' description of their analysis: Synthetic template baselines were used to correct PCR bias computationally, reads within Hamming distance 2 were collapsed together, and singletons that could not be merged were discarded. Reads were aligned against IMGT to assign V, D and J genes, CDR3 length and insertions or deletions at six rearrangement sites. Within each subset, clonotype counts were normalized to the number of sorted cells before true diversity and Gini coefficients were calculated with the tcR R package. The overlap coefficient, calculated on TCRB nucleotide sequences, was used to quantify repertoire sharing. TCRdb holds this immuneACCESS table with in-frame rearrangements only. Some clones are missing; in checked studies, unresolved V genes explain under half, and the rest has no known cause. V, J and clone size are taken as reported in that table, and D and trimming were inferred from the DNA itself. The sample table shows 110,000 to 150,000 clones, and around a tenth are seen once. The ten largest account for roughly 0.69% of the sample.

This receptor was identified in a man between 18 and 29 years old in good health. The sequenced material came from central memory CD4+ T cells from blood.

The CDR3 region reads CASSDPGRTSYEQYF. At the DNA level, the sequence is TGTGCCAGCAGTGACCCGGGGAGAACCTCCTACGAGCAGTACTTC. The V and J genes are TRBV2 and TRBJ2-7; possibly the D gene is TRBD2, per 5 matching bases. From the germline V gene, CDR1 is SNHLY and CDR2 is FYNNEI. The trim is 3 bases for V and 0 bases for J, with a gap of 12 bases between the germline ends. The CDR3 numbers 15 residues from cysteine through phenylalanine. The sequence is cut down to CDR3 DNA, 45 bases in frame from base 1.